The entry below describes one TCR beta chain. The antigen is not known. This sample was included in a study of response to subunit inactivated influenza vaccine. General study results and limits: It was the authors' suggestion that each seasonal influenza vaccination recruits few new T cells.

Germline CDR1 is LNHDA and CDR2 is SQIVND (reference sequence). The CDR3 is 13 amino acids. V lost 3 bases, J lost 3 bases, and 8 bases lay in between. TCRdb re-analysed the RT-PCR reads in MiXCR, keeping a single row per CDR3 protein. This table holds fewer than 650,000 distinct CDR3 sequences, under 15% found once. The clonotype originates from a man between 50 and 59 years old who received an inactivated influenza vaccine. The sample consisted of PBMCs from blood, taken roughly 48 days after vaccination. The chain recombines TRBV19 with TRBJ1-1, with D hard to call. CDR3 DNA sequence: TGTGCCAGTAGTATTGAGGCATACACTGAAGCTTTCTTT. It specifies CASSIEAYTEAFF.